This TCR beta chain stems from a study of beta chain features in type 1 diabetes. This CDR3 is 14 amino acids long. V gave up 10 bases and J gave up 5 bases, with 17 bases separating them. CDR1 is MNHEY and CDR2 is SVGAGI in the germline V gene. As every portion of the isolated RNA was reverse transcribed, the sequencing read expressed TCRB transcripts. Only in-frame clones appear in the TCRdb table, and some are missing; sequencing was by immunoSEQ multiplex PCR. The sample holds 150,000 or so clones, approximately 9.9% seen once. What was sequenced was central memory CD4+ T cells from blood. The V and J genes are TRBV6-5 and TRBJ1-4, with TRBD1 as a possible D gene (5 bases). The TCR was taken from a woman aged 18-29 years in good health. CDR3 DNA: TGTGCCACCCGTGGGGCGGCCTCAAATGAAAAACTGTTTTTT. Its protein is CATRGAASNEKLFF.